Below are 9 T cell receptor beta chains sequenced from a single sample in a study. Treg sorting used a CD4+CD25+CD127-/low gate. TCRdb reprocessed the 5' RACE reads via MiXCR and lists one record per CDR3 protein. The sample consists of 50,000 to 65,000 distinct CDR3 sequences, about 20% of them appearing once. Sequencing was performed on tumor-infiltrating Tregs sorted from the breast tumor. These receptors were taken from a female donor with breast cancer.

This clonotype occurred many times. The J gene is TRBJ1-2, the V gene TRBV5-1; the D is unclear. Germline V gene sequence: CDR1 SGHRS, CDR2 YFSETQ. CDR3 size: 14 residues. Trimming cost V 4 bases and J 2 bases, with 12 bases left between them. The CDR3 nucleotides read TGCGCCAGCAGCGCCCAATCGGCGAACTATGGCTACACCTTC. Protein product: CASSAQSANYGYTF.

This chain links TRBV2 with TRBJ1-5, with 9 bases matching TRBD1. Germline loops: CDR1 SNHLY, CDR2 FYNNEI. CDR3 length: 14 amino acids. The ends lost 9 bases at V and 4 bases at J; junction bases unmatched: 7. The CDR3 DNA reads as TGTGCCAGAACCACCGGGACAGGGAATCAGCCCCAGCATTTT. Translation: CARTTGTGNQPQHF.

The chain employs TRBV4-2 and TRBJ2-3; 9 nucleotides line up with TRBD2. The CDR3 covers 16 residues. Germline assignment: CDR1 LGHNA and CDR2 YNFKEQ. J was trimmed by 1 base and V by 2 bases; bases with no gene match: 4. The CDR3 spells CASSQPAGGGTDTQYF. CDR3 coding DNA: TGTGCCAGCAGCCAACCAGCGGGAGGTGGCACAGATACGCAGTATTTT.

The chain has TRBV20-1 and TRBJ1-2; D is unresolved. This CDR3 is built from 14 residues. Germline lookup yields CDR1 DFQATT and CDR2 SNEGSKA (reference sequence). The ends were cut back, 1 base at V and 8 bases at J, with 17 bases in the middle. CDR3 nucleotide sequence: TGCAGTGCTAGAGCCGTGGGCGGCTCGCGAGGCTACACCTTC. Its protein is CSARAVGGSRGYTF.

The table lists this clonotype with a few counts. CDR3: CASSPWTGATAEAFF. The CDR3 DNA sequence: TGTGCCAGCAGCCCTTGGACAGGGGCGACGGCTGAAGCTTTCTTT. The chain has TRBV7-2 and TRBJ1-1, with 9 nucleotides matching TRBD1. CDR1 and CDR2 (germline): SGHTA, FQGNSA. Trimming at V came to 5 bases and at J to 6 bases, leaving 10 bases not matched to a gene. This CDR3 region has 15 residues.

This clonotype was recorded at least ten times. The chain couples TRBV4-2 to TRBJ2-7; no firm D call. This CDR3 is 14 amino acids long. Trimming left V 0 bases short and J 4 bases short, with 10 bases between. The V gene's germline CDR1 is LGHNA and CDR2 YNFKEQ. The CDR3 nucleotides are TGTGCCAGCAGCCAAGATCACCAGATATACGAGCAGTACTTC. Translated: CASSQDHQIYEQYF.

The chain is built from TRBV3-1 and TRBJ1-4; TRBD1 might be the D (6 bases). CDR1 and CDR2 from the germline V gene are LGHDT and YNNKEL (reference sequence). Trimming stripped 4 bases from V and 7 bases from J, with 16 bases between. The CDR3 length is 15 residues. This CDR3 is CASSPSRRGGEKLFF. CDR3 DNA: TGTGCCAGCAGCCCCTCCCGCAGGGGAGGTGAAAAACTGTTTTTT.

The chain joins TRBV29-1 to TRBJ2-4, with D possibly matching TRBD2 (5 bases). Trimming shortened V by 7 bases and J by 5 bases, and 27 bases separated the two germline ends. Germline assignment: CDR1 SQVTM and CDR2 ANQGSEA. The CDR3 has 17 amino acids. The CDR3 loop reads CSASSVGERDAENIQYF. The CDR3 DNA reads as TGCAGCGCCTCCTCCGTCGGGGAGAGGGATGCCGAAAACATTCAGTACTTC.

CDR3 sequence: CASSPSSGLGETQYF. CDR3 bases: TGTGCCAGCAGCCCCTCTAGCGGGTTGGGTGAGACCCAGTACTTC. This chain links TRBV7-2 with TRBJ2-5, with 8 positions matching TRBD2. The CDR3 is 15 amino acids. V shed 5 bases and J 5 bases; nucleotides not matched to a gene: 10. Germline V lookup: CDR1 SGHTA, CDR2 FQGNSA.